The 9 T cell receptor beta chains reported below all come from one sample, sequenced in a study of graft-versus-host responses after intestinal transplantation. Their antigens are not known. Here immunoSEQ multiplex PCR was the method, and the copy in TCRdb shows in-frame clones only, minus some. This sample has 50,000 to 80,000 clones, with 90% found just once. Here the sequenced sample was unstimulated CD8+ T cells sorted from spleen or lymph node cells, taken before transplant. These receptor sequences come from a human donor who was the organ donor for an intestinal transplant.

The chain employs TRBV27 and TRBJ2-3; weak D call: TRBD2 (5 bases). Germline V gives CDR1 MNHEY, CDR2 SMNVEV (reference sequence). Trimming stripped 2 bases from V and 0 bases from J, with 21 bases between. The CDR3 extends over 19 amino acids. The CDR3 coding sequence is TGTGCCAGCAGTTTAAGTTCCAGGAGCGGACCCCGTAGCACAGATACGCAGTATTTT. It is translated as CASSLSSRSGPRSTDTQYF.

This rearrangement joins TRBV10-3 to TRBJ2-3, with TRBD2 matching 9 bases. From germline, CDR1 is ENHRY and CDR2 SYGVKD. Losses at the gene ends were 11 bases for V and 0 bases for J; bases not matched to a gene: 6. This CDR3 spans 14 amino acids. The CDR3 coding sequence is TGTGCCTCCGAGCGGGAGGCTAGCACAGATACGCAGTATTTT. Translating it yields CASEREASTDTQYF.

This chain uses TRBV28 with TRBJ1-1, with 9 bases aligning to TRBD1. CDR3 length: 15 residues. The J segment lost 1 base and the V segment lost 6 bases, leaving 6 bases of the junction unmatched. CDR1 MDHEN and CDR2 SYDVKM come from the germline V gene. The DNA of the CDR3 is TGTGCCAGCAGGTTTACAGGGGGCGAGAACACTGAAGCTTTCTTT. Amino acids: CASRFTGGENTEAFF.

The V gene is TRBV11-1, the J gene TRBJ2-3; D is possibly TRBD2 (5 bases). The CDR3 has 15 residues. The V end was cut by 6 bases, the J end by 3 bases, with 16 bases between. CDR1 is SGHAT, CDR2 FQDESV, per germline (reference sequence). This CDR3 is CASSQPGFLTDTQYF. The CDR3 DNA reads as TGTGCCAGCAGTCAACCGGGATTCCTTACAGATACGCAGTATTTT. Combining the CDR3 with reference TRBV11-1 and TRBJ2-3 gives the whole variable domain EAEVAQSPRYKITEKSQAVAFWCDPISGHATLYWYRQILGQGPELLVQFQDESVVDDSQLPKDRFSAERLKGVDSTLKIQPAELGDSAMYLCASSQPGFLTDTQYFGPGTRLTVL.

The gene calls are TRBV2 and TRBJ2-1; 9 positions match TRBD2. This CDR3 has 16 residues. Trimming at V came to 5 bases and at J to 3 bases, leaving 8 bases not matched to a gene. The germline V gene encodes CDR1 SNHLY and CDR2 FYNNEI. The DNA of the CDR3 is TGTGCCAGCAGTCGCATAGCGGGAGTGGTCTACAATGAGCAGTTCTTC. Protein: CASSRIAGVVYNEQFF.

The chain employs TRBV6-7 and TRBJ2-7, with TRBD2 matching 8 bases. TRBV6-7 is marked as an open reading frame, function uncertain. The CDR3 contains 15 residues. V shed 1 base and J 2 bases; nucleotides not matched to a gene: 4. CDR3 in DNA: TGTGCCAGCAGTTACTACGGGACTAGTACCTACGAGCAGTACTTC. It translates to CASSYYGTSTYEQYF.

The rearrangement uses TRBV20-1 and TRBJ2-1; D is unresolved. The V and J ends lost 6 bases and 4 bases respectively, with 7 bases between them. Germline CDR1 is DFQATT and CDR2 is SNEGSKA (reference sequence). This CDR3 has 11 amino acids. The CDR3 DNA is TGCAGTGCGCCGGTATACAATGAGCAGTTCTTC. Residues: CSAPVYNEQFF.

This chain uses TRBV2 with TRBJ2-1; 9 bases map to TRBD2. Germline CDR1 is SNHLY and CDR2 is FYNNEI. The CDR3 spans 15 residues. V dropped 8 bases and J dropped 6; count of bases not matched to a gene: 11. CDR3 in amino acids: CASRGSSGSANEQFF. The CDR3 DNA sequence: TGTGCCAGCCGGGGGAGTAGCGGGAGCGCCAATGAGCAGTTCTTC. The full variable domain, in which reference TRBV2 and TRBJ2-1 provide the parts outside the CDR3, is EPEVTQTPSHQVTQMGQEVILRCVPISNHLYFYWYRQILGQKVEFLVSFYNNEISEKSEIFDDQFSVERPDGSNFTLKIRSTKLEDSAMYFCASRGSSGSANEQFFGPGTRLTVL.

The rearrangement links TRBV6-6 to TRBJ2-7; 7 bases align to TRBD1. V shed 6 bases, J shed 6 bases, and the junction held 5 bases outside the gene matches. Germline values: CDR1 MNHNY, CDR2 SVGAGI (reference sequence). The CDR3 consists of 12 residues. The CDR3 nucleotides are TGTGCCAGCAGGTACAGGGGCTCCGAGCAGTACTTC. It is translated as CASRYRGSEQYF.